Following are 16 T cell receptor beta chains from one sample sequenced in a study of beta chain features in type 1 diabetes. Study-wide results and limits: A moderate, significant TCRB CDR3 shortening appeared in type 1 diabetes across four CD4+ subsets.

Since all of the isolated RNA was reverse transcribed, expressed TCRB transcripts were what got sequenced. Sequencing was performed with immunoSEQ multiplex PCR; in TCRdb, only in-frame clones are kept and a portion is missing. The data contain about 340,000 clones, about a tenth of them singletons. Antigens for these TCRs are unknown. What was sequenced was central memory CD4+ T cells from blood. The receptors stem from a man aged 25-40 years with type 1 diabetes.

In DNA, the CDR3 is TGCGCCAGCAGCCAAGCAGGGGTCAATTCACCCCTCCACTTT. Translation gives CASSQAGVNSPLHF. V is TRBV4-3 and J is TRBJ1-6; D perhaps matches TRBD1 (6 bases). V dropped 1 base and J dropped 7 bases, with 8 bases sitting between them. The CDR3 loop spans 14 amino acids. Germline V CDR1 and CDR2: LGHNA, YSLEER.

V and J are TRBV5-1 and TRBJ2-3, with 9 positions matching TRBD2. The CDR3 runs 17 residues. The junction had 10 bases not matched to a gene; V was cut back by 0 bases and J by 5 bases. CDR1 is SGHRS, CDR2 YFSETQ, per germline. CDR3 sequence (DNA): TGCGCCAGCAGCTTGGGCATAGGCGGGGGGGCCGGAGATACGCAGTATTTT. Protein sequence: CASSLGIGGGAGDTQYF.

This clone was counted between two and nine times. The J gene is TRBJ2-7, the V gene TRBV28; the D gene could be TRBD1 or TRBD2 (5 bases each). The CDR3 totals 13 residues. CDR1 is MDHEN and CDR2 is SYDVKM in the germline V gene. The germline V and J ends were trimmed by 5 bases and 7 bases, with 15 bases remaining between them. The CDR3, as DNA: TGTGCCAGCAGTGTCGGGGCTTCCACTGAGCAGTACTTC. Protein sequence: CASSVGASTEQYF.

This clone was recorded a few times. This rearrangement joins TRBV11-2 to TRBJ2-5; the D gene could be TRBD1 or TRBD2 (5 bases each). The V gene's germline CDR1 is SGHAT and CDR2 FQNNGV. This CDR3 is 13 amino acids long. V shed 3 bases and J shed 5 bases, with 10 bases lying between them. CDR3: CASSFYGAETQYF. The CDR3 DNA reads TGTGCCAGCAGCTTCTACGGGGCCGAGACCCAGTACTTC.

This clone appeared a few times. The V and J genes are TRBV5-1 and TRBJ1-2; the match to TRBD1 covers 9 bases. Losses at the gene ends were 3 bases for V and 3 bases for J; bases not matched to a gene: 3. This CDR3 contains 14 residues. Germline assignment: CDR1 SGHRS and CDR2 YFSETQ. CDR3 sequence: CASSWDRADYGYTF. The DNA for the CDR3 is TGCGCCAGCAGCTGGGACAGGGCTGACTATGGCTACACCTTC. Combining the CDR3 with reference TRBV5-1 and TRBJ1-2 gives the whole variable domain KAGVTQTPRYLIKTRGQQVTLSCSPISGHRSVSWYQQTPGQGLQFLFEYFSETQRNKGNFPGRFSGRQFSNSRSEMNVSTLELGDSALYLCASSWDRADYGYTFGSGTRLTVV.

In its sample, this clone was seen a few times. CDR3 in amino acids: CASSLEGGWMNEQYF. The CDR3 bases are TGCGCCAGCAGCTTGGAGGGAGGGTGGATGAACGAGCAGTACTTC. This chain uses TRBV5-1 with TRBJ2-7; TRBD2 matches at 7 bases. The CDR3 covers 15 residues. Per germline, CDR1 SGHRS and CDR2 YFSETQ. V was pared by 0 bases and J by 5 bases, with 8 bases of the junction left unmatched.

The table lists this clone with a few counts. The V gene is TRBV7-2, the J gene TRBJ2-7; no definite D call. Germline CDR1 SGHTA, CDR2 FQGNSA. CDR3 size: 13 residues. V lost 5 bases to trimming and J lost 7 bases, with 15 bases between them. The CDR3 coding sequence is TGTGCCAGCAGCCTCCCTGCCGATTGGGAGCAGTACTTC. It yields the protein CASSLPADWEQYF.

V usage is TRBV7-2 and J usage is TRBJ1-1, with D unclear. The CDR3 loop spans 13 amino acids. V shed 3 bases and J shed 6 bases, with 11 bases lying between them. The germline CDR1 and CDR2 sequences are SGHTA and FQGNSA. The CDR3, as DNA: TGTGCCAGCAGCTTCTCCTTAATCGCTGAAGCTTTCTTT. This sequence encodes CASSFSLIAEAFF.

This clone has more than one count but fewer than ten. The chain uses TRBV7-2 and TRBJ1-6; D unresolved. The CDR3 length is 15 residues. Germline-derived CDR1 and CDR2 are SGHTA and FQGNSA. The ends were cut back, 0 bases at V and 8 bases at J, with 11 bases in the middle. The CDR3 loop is CASSLAASLDSPLHF. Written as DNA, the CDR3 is TGTGCCAGCAGCTTAGCGGCTTCATTAGATTCACCCCTCCACTTT.

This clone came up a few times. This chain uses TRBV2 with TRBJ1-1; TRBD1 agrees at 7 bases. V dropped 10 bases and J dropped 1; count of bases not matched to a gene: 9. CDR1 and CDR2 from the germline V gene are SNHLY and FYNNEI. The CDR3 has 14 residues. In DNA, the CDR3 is TGTGCCACTCTAAGCGGGACAGAGAACACTGAAGCTTTCTTT. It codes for CATLSGTENTEAFF. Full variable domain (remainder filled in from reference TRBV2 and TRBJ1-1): EPEVTQTPSHQVTQMGQEVILRCVPISNHLYFYWYRQILGQKVEFLVSFYNNEISEKSEIFDDQFSVERPDGSNFTLKIRSTKLEDSAMYFCATLSGTENTEAFFGQGTRLTVV.

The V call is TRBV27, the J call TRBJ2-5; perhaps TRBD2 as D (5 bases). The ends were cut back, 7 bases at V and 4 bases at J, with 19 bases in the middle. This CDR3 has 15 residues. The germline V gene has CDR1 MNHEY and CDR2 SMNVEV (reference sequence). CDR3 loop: CASKNADSSGETQYF. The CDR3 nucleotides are TGTGCCAGCAAAAATGCCGACTCGAGCGGAGAGACCCAGTACTTC.

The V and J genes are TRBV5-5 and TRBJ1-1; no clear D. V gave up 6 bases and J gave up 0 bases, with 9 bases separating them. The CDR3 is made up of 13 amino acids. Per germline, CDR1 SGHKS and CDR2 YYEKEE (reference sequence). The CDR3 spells CASTDGLNTEAFF. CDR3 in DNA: TGTGCCAGCACCGACGGACTGAACACTGAAGCTTTCTTT.

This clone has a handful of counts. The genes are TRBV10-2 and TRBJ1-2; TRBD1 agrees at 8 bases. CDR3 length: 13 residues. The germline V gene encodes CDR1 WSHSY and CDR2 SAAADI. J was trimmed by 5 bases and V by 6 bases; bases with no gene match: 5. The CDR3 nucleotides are TGCGCCAGCAGCCAAGACAGGGGATATGGCTACACCTTC. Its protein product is CASSQDRGYGYTF.

This CDR3 is CASSSYRVHGNTIYF. The CDR3 coding sequence is TGTGCCAGCAGTTCCTACAGGGTACATGGAAACACCATATATTTT. The gene calls are TRBV6-5 and TRBJ1-3; the D gene is possibly TRBD1 (6 bases). Trimming took off 4 bases at V and 3 bases at J, with 13 bases between the two ends. Germline V gives CDR1 MNHEY, CDR2 SVGAGI. CDR3 size: 15 residues.

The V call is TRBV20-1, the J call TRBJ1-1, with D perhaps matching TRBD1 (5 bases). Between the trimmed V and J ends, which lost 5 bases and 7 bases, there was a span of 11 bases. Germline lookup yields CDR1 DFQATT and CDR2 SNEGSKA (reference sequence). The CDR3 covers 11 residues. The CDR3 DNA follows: TGCAGTGCTCTGGACAAAGTTGAAGCTTTCTTT. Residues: CSALDKVEAFF.

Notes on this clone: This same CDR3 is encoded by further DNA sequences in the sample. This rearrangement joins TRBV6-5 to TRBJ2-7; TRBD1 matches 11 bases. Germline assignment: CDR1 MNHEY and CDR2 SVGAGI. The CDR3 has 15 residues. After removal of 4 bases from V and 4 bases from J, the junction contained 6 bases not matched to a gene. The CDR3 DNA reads TGTGCCAGCAGTTTGGCGGGACAGGGGGGTTACGAGCAGTACTTC. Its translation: CASSLAGQGGYEQYF.